The 25 T cell receptor beta chains below were found in one sample sequenced in a study of cytomegalovirus exposure and HLA in healthy donors. PCR amplification relied on 60 Vbeta primers (plus 13 Jbeta primers). Method: immunoSEQ multiplex PCR; TCRdb's copy keeps in-frame clones and lacks some. This table has about 84,000 clones, about three quarters appearing once. The specimen sequenced was PBMCs. These TCRs come from a male donor in good health and CMV-seropositive.

J is TRBJ2-7 and V is TRBV10-1; a weak D match, TRBD2 (6 bases). The CDR3 extends over 13 amino acids. V shed 4 bases and J shed 3 bases, with 10 bases lying between them. CDR1 and CDR2 from the germline V gene are WNHNN and SYGVQD (reference sequence). CDR3 region: CASSGKGLYEQYF. The CDR3 DNA is TGCGCCAGCAGTGGTAAGGGACTCTACGAGCAGTACTTC.

CDR3 nucleotides: TGTGCCAGCACCCAAAGAGGGTTCGGGAATGAGCAGTTCTTC. This encodes CASTQRGFGNEQFF. The chain couples TRBV6-1 to TRBJ2-1; D possibly corresponds to TRBD2 (5 bases). Trimming pared 7 bases from V and 7 bases from J, leaving 17 bases between. From germline, CDR1 is MNHNS and CDR2 SASEGT. The CDR3 consists of 14 residues.

The chain combines TRBV28 with TRBJ2-1; 7 positions match TRBD2. Germline CDR1 is MDHEN and CDR2 is SYDVKM. Trimming took 2 bases from V and 0 from J; bases not matched to a gene: 7. The CDR3 consists of 17 residues. Here the CDR3 reads CASSLELATSSYNEQFF. The DNA for the CDR3 is TGTGCCAGCAGTTTAGAACTAGCGACGAGCTCCTACAATGAGCAGTTCTTC.

The rearrangement uses TRBV30 and TRBJ1-1, with TRBD1 identical over 7 bases. From germline, CDR1 is GTSNPN and CDR2 SVGIG (reference sequence). CDR3 length equals 13 residues. V lost 7 bases, J lost 1 base, and 6 bases stayed unmatched. CDR3 loop: CALLGQANTEAFF. The CDR3 nucleotides are TGTGCCTTGCTTGGACAGGCGAACACTGAAGCTTTCTTT. Full variable domain (rest looked up from reference TRBV30 and TRBJ1-1): SQTIHQWPATLVQPVGSPLSLECTVEGTSNPNLYWYRQAAGRGLQLLFYSVGIGQISSEVPQNLSASRPQDRQFILSSKKLLLSDSGFYLCALLGQANTEAFFGQGTRLTVV.

The rearrangement uses TRBV5-4 and TRBJ2-1; D is uncertain. V was pared by 1 base and J by 1 base, with 12 bases between. The germline V gene encodes CDR1 SGHNT and CDR2 YYREEE (reference sequence). The CDR3 sequence is 16 residues long. CDR3 in DNA: TGTGCCAGCAGCTTGAGTGGGCTTGCTTCCTACAATGAGCAGTTCTTC. Its translation: CASSLSGLASYNEQFF.

The genes are TRBV2 and TRBJ2-1; D is possibly TRBD2 (5 bases). The germline V gene encodes CDR1 SNHLY and CDR2 FYNNEI. V was shortened by 7 bases and J by 10 bases, with 14 bases between the two germline ends. The CDR3 totals 12 residues. Here the CDR3 reads CASKNTRWEQFF. The CDR3 coding sequence is TGTGCCAGCAAAAATACTAGATGGGAGCAGTTCTTC.

The chain employs TRBV4-2 and TRBJ2-3; weak D call: TRBD2 (5 bases). Trimming stripped 3 bases from V and 2 bases from J, with 21 bases between. This CDR3 is built from 18 residues. The germline V gene has CDR1 LGHNA and CDR2 YNFKEQ. Here the CDR3 reads CASSHPARGPHHTDTQYF. Written as DNA, the CDR3 is TGTGCCAGCAGCCATCCAGCCCGCGGGCCGCACCACACAGATACGCAGTATTTT.

The chain carries TRBV7-8 and TRBJ2-1; 7 bases fit TRBD2. The CDR3 sequence is 15 residues long. Trimming took 5 bases from V and 3 from J; bases not matched to a gene: 7. Germline V lookup: CDR1 SGHVS, CDR2 FQNEAQ. CDR3 coding DNA: TGTGCCAGCAGCCCGCGGGAGAGTCACTACAATGAGCAGTTCTTC. Translating gives CASSPRESHYNEQFF.

This clone was seen a single time. The chain couples TRBV5-3 to TRBJ2-7; 13 bases agree with TRBD2. TRBV5-3 is labeled an ORF, and its function is uncertain. The CDR3 has 21 residues. V trimming: 4 bases; J trimming: 0 bases; junction bases outside the gene matches: 19. The chain's CDR3 is CARSHGTSGTVESSPSYEQYF. In nucleotides, the CDR3 is TGTGCCAGAAGCCACGGGACTAGCGGGACCGTCGAGTCGTCGCCCTCCTACGAGCAGTACTTC.

CDR3 sequence (DNA): TGTGCCAGCAGCGCGGGGACTAGCGGGCCAAGCTCCTACAATGAGCAGTTCTTC. Protein product: CASSAGTSGPSSYNEQFF. The chain has TRBV5-4 and TRBJ2-1; 12 bases match TRBD2. The CDR3 covers 18 residues. Germline assignment: CDR1 SGHNT and CDR2 YYREEE (reference sequence). The junction had 8 bases not matched to a gene; V was cut back by 4 bases and J by 0 bases.

The V call is TRBV28, the J call TRBJ1-5, with a possible D match to TRBD1 (6 bases). Germline loops: CDR1 MDHEN, CDR2 SYDVKM. V was clipped by 5 bases and J by 6 bases, with 23 bases between them. The CDR3 loop spans 17 amino acids. The CDR3 sequence: CASSQPRGQQTFQPQHF. The CDR3 region has the DNA TGTGCCAGCAGTCAACCACGAGGACAGCAAACATTTCAGCCCCAGCATTTT.

This clone is deemed medium-sized. This chain links TRBV30 with TRBJ1-5, with D perhaps matching TRBD1 (5 bases). Trimming shortened V by 3 bases and J by 4 bases, and 13 bases separated the two germline ends. Germline CDR1 reads GTSNPN; CDR2 reads SVGIG (reference sequence). The CDR3 totals 14 residues. CDR3: CAWRSQGLNQPQHF. The CDR3 nucleotides read TGTGCCTGGAGATCGCAGGGCCTGAATCAGCCCCAGCATTTT.

This clone was seen a few times. The V gene is TRBV7-9, the J gene TRBJ1-1; D is ambiguous. Germline CDR1 SEHNR, CDR2 FQNEAQ (reference sequence). CDR3 length equals 13 residues. V lost 3 bases and J lost 2, with 7 bases in between. This CDR3 is CASSLGINTEAFF. In DNA, the CDR3 is TGTGCCAGCAGCTTGGGCATAAACACTGAAGCTTTCTTT.

CDR3 sequence reads: CASSIGTSGTDNEQFF. The DNA for the CDR3 is TGTGCCAGTAGTATAGGGACTAGCGGGACGGACAATGAGCAGTTCTTC. The chain has TRBV19 and TRBJ2-1, with TRBD2 identical over 12 bases. The CDR3 extends over 16 amino acids. Germline V gene data show CDR1 as LNHDA and CDR2 as SQIVND (reference sequence). Trimming took 1 base from V and 5 from J; bases not matched to a gene: 3. The variable domain in full, with the rest retrieved from reference TRBV19 and TRBJ2-1, is DGGITQSPKYLFRKEGQNVTLSCEQNLNHDAMYWYRQDPGQGLRLIYYSQIVNDFQKGDIAEGYSVSREKKESFPLTVTSAQKNPTAFYLCASSIGTSGTDNEQFFGPGTRLTVL.

The chain recombines TRBV7-8 with TRBJ2-3; 9 bases match TRBD2. Trimming at V came to 1 base and at J to 6 bases, leaving 11 bases not matched to a gene. The V gene's germline CDR1 is SGHVS and CDR2 FQNEAQ. The length of the CDR3 is 17 residues. CDR3 in amino acids: CASSLGGFSGSLDTQYF. CDR3 DNA sequence: TGTGCCAGCAGCTTAGGAGGTTTTAGCGGGAGTCTGGATACGCAGTATTTT.

This clone has just one count. The V gene is TRBV28, the J gene TRBJ2-5; 7 bases align to TRBD1. The CDR3 sequence is 16 residues long. The V segment lost 1 base and the J segment 1 base; nucleotides outside the gene matches: 6. CDR1 is MDHEN and CDR2 is SYDVKM in the germline V gene. CDR3 in amino acids: CASSLFTRGTQETQYF. In DNA form, the CDR3 reads TGTGCCAGCAGTTTATTTACCAGGGGGACCCAAGAGACCCAGTACTTC.

V gene TRBV25-1 combines with J gene TRBJ2-7; the match to TRBD2 covers 11 bases. CDR1 is MGHDK, CDR2 SYGVNS, per germline. The CDR3 length is 15 residues. With 8 bases clipped from V and 6 bases from J, the junction kept 12 bases outside the gene matches. CDR3 DNA: TGTGCCAGCCACGGGAGGGGACTAGCGGATCGCGAGCAGTACTTC. Residues: CASHGRGLADREQYF.

This clone was seen a handful of times. The gene calls are TRBV28 and TRBJ2-7; D perhaps matches TRBD2 (7 bases). V was pared by 2 bases and J by 3 bases, with 17 bases between. The CDR3 contains 16 residues. Looked up from germline, CDR1 is MDHEN and CDR2 is SYDVKM. Here the CDR3 DNA reads TGTGCCAGCAGTTTAAGGGGGGGGCGCTCTTACTACGAGCAGTACTTC. This encodes CASSLRGGRSYYEQYF.

V usage is TRBV7-9 and J usage is TRBJ2-7; D is unclear. V lost 2 bases to trimming and J lost 7 bases, with 6 bases between them. This CDR3 is 11 amino acids long. Germline V gene data show CDR1 as SEHNR and CDR2 as FQNEAQ (reference sequence). CDR3 in DNA: TGTGCCAGCAGCTTATTAGAAGAGCAGTACTTC. This gives the protein CASSLLEEQYF. Full variable domain (rest looked up from reference TRBV7-9 and TRBJ2-7): DTGVSQNPRHKITKRGQNVTFRCDPISEHNRLYWYRQTLGQGPEFLTYFQNEAQLEKSRLLSDRFSAERPKGSFSTLEIQRTEQGDSAMYLCASSLLEEQYFGPGTRLTVT.

The V call is TRBV2, the J call TRBJ2-5; TRBD2 aligns across 13 bases. The CDR3 sequence is 15 residues long. V trimming: 6 bases; J trimming: 5 bases; junction bases outside the gene matches: 6. Germline V CDR1 and CDR2: SNHLY, FYNNEI. For the CDR3, the DNA is TGTGCCAGCAGCCTACTAGCGGGAGGGCCGGAGACCCAGTACTTC. Protein: CASSLLAGGPETQYF.

The J gene is TRBJ1-2, the V gene TRBV5-4, with D tentatively TRBD1 (6 bases). This CDR3 is built from 14 residues. V shed 5 bases and J shed 4 bases, with 15 bases lying between them. The germline gives CDR1 SGHNT, CDR2 YYREEE (reference sequence). CDR3 coding DNA: TGTGCCAGCAGAACAACCGGGACATCCTATGGCTACACCTTC. This sequence encodes CASRTTGTSYGYTF.

This chain uses TRBV5-4 with TRBJ2-1, with TRBD2 matching over 12 bases. Germline V gives CDR1 SGHNT, CDR2 YYREEE (reference sequence). The V gene end was trimmed by 4 bases and the J gene end by 6 bases; junction bases not matched to a gene: 8. This CDR3 is 16 amino acids long. The DNA of the CDR3 is TGTGCCAGCAGCACCTATTCTAGCGGGAGGGCCAATGAGCAGTTCTTC. This sequence encodes CASSTYSSGRANEQFF.

The chain employs TRBV7-9 and TRBJ2-2, with TRBD2 matching 12 bases. The trim removed 5 bases at V and 5 bases at J, leaving 3 bases unmatched. There are 15 residues in the CDR3. The germline gives CDR1 SEHNR, CDR2 FQNEAQ (reference sequence). This CDR3 reads CASSPLAGGTGELFF. The CDR3 DNA sequence: TGTGCCAGCAGCCCCCTAGCGGGAGGGACCGGGGAGCTGTTTTTT.

The chain recombines TRBV9 with TRBJ2-5; 7 positions match TRBD2. Trimming cost V 4 bases and J 3 bases; bases outside gene matches: 12. The CDR3 totals 16 residues. Germline V gene sequence: CDR1 SGDLS, CDR2 YYNGEE. The CDR3 coding sequence is TGTGCCAGCAGCATGGGGGACTATGCCTTTGAAGAGACCCAGTACTTC. Translating gives CASSMGDYAFEETQYF.

This clone was observed once. DNA for the CDR3: TGTGCCAGCAGCCGGAGTCCACCTACAACTAATGAAAAACTGTTTTTT. This sequence encodes CASSRSPPTTNEKLFF. This chain connects TRBV5-8 to TRBJ1-4; D is undetermined. V was trimmed by 4 bases and J by 0 bases, leaving 13 bases between them. CDR3 length: 16 residues. The germline gives CDR1 SGHTS, CDR2 YDEGEE.